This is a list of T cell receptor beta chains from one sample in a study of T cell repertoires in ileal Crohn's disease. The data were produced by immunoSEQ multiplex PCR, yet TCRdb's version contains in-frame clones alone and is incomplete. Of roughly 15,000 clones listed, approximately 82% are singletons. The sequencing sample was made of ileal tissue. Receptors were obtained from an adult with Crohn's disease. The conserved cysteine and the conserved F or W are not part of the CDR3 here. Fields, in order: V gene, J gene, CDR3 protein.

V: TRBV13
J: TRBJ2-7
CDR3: ASSRPTGYEQY

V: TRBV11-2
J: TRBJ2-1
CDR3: ASSSRPGLAGGYNEQF

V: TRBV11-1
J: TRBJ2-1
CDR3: ASAPRLAGDEQF

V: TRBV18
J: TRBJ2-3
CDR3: ASSPRGGPDTQY

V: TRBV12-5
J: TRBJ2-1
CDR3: ASGLPGAGTHNEQF

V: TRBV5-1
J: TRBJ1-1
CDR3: ASSLDRVGGTEAF

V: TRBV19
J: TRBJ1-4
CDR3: ASSPGQGTTNEKLF

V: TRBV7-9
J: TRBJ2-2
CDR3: ASSGLGTGGTGELF

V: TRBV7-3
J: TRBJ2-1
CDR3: ASSRSGGRENEQF

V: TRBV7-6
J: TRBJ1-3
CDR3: ASSLGVTTGGSGNTIY

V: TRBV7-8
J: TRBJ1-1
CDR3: ASRYNRGKNSEAF

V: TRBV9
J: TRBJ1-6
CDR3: ASSRGAGENSPLH

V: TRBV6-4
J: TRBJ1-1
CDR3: ASSDFTGGRAF